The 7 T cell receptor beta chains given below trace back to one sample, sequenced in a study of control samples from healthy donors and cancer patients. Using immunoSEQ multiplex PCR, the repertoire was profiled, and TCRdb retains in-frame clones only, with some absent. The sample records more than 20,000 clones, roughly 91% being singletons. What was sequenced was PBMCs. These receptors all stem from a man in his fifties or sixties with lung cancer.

The CDR3 nucleotides are TGCGCCAGCAGCTACACGGGACCCTCCGACGCCGGGGAGCTGTTTTTT. Amino acid sequence: CASSYTGPSDAGELFF. This chain connects TRBV4-1 to TRBJ2-2; D tentatively fits TRBD1 or TRBD2 (5 bases each). Trimming left V 5 bases short and J 6 bases short, with 19 bases between. Per the germline V gene, CDR1 is MGHRA and CDR2 is YSYEKL. This CDR3 has 16 residues.

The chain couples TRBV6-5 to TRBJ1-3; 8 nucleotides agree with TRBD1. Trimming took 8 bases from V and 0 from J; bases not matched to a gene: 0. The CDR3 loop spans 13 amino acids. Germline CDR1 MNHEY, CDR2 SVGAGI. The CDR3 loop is CASDRGSGNTIYF. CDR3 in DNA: TGTGCCAGCGACAGGGGCTCTGGAAACACCATATATTTT.

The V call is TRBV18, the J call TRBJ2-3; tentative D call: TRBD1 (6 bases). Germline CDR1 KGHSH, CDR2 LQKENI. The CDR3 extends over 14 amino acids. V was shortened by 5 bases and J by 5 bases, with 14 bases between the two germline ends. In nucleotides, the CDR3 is TGTGCCAGCTCAGGACAGACCTTTGGAGATACGCAGTATTTT. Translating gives CASSGQTFGDTQYF. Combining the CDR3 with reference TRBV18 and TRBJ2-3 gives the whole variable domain NAGVMQNPRHLVRRRGQEARLRCSPMKGHSHVYWYRQLPEEGLKFMVYLQKENIIDESGMPKERFSAEFPKEGPSILRIQQVVRGDSAAYFCASSGQTFGDTQYFGPGTRLTVL.

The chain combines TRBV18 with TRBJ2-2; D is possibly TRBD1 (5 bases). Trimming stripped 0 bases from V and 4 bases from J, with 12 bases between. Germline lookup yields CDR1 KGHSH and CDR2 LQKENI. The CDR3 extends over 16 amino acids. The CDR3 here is CASSPPMGQSTGELFF. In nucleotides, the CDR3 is TGTGCCAGCTCACCACCGATGGGGCAGTCCACCGGGGAGCTGTTTTTT.

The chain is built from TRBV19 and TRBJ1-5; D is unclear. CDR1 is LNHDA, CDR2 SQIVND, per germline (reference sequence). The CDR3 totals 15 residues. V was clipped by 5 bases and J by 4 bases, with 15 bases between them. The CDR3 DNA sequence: TGTGCCAGTAGTCCTCCTGACGGACTAAATCAGCCCCAGCATTTT. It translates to CASSPPDGLNQPQHF.

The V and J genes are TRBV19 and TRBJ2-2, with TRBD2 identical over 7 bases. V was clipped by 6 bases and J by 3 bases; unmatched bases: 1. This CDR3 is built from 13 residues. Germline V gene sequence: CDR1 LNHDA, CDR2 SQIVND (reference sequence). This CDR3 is CASRGGYTGELFF. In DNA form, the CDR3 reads TGTGCCAGTAGGGGGGGGTACACCGGGGAGCTGTTTTTT.

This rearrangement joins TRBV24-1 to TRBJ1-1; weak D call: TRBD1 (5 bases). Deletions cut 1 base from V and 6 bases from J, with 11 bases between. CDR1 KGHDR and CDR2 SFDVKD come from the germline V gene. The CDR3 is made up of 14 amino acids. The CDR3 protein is CATSDFWGWAEAFF. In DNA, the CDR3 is TGTGCCACCAGTGATTTCTGGGGGTGGGCTGAAGCTTTCTTT.